This passage covers 10 T cell receptor beta chains from one sample sequenced in a study of cytomegalovirus exposure and HLA in healthy donors. PCR employed 60 Vbeta and 13 Jbeta primers. Sequenced by immunoSEQ multiplex PCR; TCRdb stores in-frame clones only, minus some. Among 100,000 to 150,000 clones listed, 73% were seen once. Sequenced input: PBMCs. The receptors derive from a woman in her 40s in good health and CMV-seropositive.

The chain uses TRBV30 and TRBJ1-5; D perhaps matches TRBD1 (5 bases). CDR1 and CDR2 from the germline V gene are GTSNPN and SVGIG (reference sequence). The CDR3 runs 14 residues. The V gene lost 3 bases and the J gene lost 0 bases, with 9 bases spanning the gap. The CDR3 coding sequence is TGTGCCTGGAGGGGCGGGGGTAGCAATCAGCCCCAGCATTTT. Its translation is CAWRGGGSNQPQHF. Using reference TRBV30 and TRBJ1-5 for the parts outside the CDR3, the full variable domain is SQTIHQWPATLVQPVGSPLSLECTVEGTSNPNLYWYRQAAGRGLQLLFYSVGIGQISSEVPQNLSASRPQDRQFILSSKKLLLSDSGFYLCAWRGGGSNQPQHFGDGTRLSIL.

This chain joins TRBV4-3 and TRBJ1-5; 10 bases are a match to TRBD1. Germline V gives CDR1 LGHNA, CDR2 YSLEER. Trimming at V came to 0 bases and at J to 4 bases, leaving 9 bases not matched to a gene. The CDR3 totals 18 residues. CDR3: CASSQDFGTGVGNQPQHF. The CDR3 nucleotides read TGCGCCAGCAGCCAAGATTTCGGGACAGGGGTAGGGAATCAGCCCCAGCATTTT.

This clone occurred once. At one end, the junction sequence differs from germline, possibly due to a read error. The J gene is TRBJ2-1, the V gene TRBV7-9; D is possibly TRBD2 (6 bases). This CDR3 region has 16 residues. Germline CDR1 and CDR2: SEHNR and FQNEAQ (reference sequence). CDR3 coding DNA: TGTTCCAGCAGCTTAGTGGGCGGGATCAGACACAATGAGCAGTTCTTC. This encodes CSSSLVGGIRHNEQFF.

The gene calls are TRBV27 and TRBJ1-1; 7 bases are a match to TRBD1. J gave up 0 bases and V 8 bases, and 12 bases lay outside the gene matches. The V gene's germline CDR1 is MNHEY and CDR2 SMNVEV (reference sequence). The CDR3 consists of 16 residues. DNA for the CDR3: TGTGCCAGCCATGGGCGGACAGGACGACTGAACACTGAAGCTTTCTTT. This codes for CASHGRTGRLNTEAFF.

This chain links TRBV7-2 with TRBJ2-1; 8 nucleotides match TRBD2. The CDR3 is 16 residues long. The germline V gene has CDR1 SGHTA and CDR2 FQGNSA. Losses at the gene ends were 6 bases for V and 1 base for J; bases not matched to a gene: 8. CDR3 residues: CASRKSVAGSYNEQFF. CDR3 coding DNA: TGTGCCAGCAGGAAGAGTGTAGCGGGGTCCTACAATGAGCAGTTCTTC.

The chain recombines TRBV6-5 with TRBJ2-5, with 8 bases fitting TRBD2. V was pared by 2 bases and J by 4 bases, with 3 bases of the junction left unmatched. Germline values: CDR1 MNHEY, CDR2 SVGAGI. CDR3 size: 14 residues. DNA of the CDR3: TGTGCCAGCAGTTACAGCGGGGGCCGAGAGACCCAGTACTTC. Translation gives CASSYSGGRETQYF.

This clone was seen a handful of times. The chain links TRBV6-5 to TRBJ1-1, with TRBD1 as a possible D gene (5 bases). This CDR3 region has 14 residues. CDR1 and CDR2 from the germline V gene are MNHEY and SVGAGI. With 7 bases removed from V and 0 bases from J, the gap between germline ends came to 12 bases. The CDR3 sequence: CASTRDSLNTEAFF. In nucleotides, the CDR3 is TGTGCCAGCACTCGGGACTCGCTGAACACTGAAGCTTTCTTT.

The chain has TRBV28 and TRBJ2-5; unclear D gene. The CDR3 is made up of 14 amino acids. V was trimmed by 5 bases and J by 2 bases, leaving 12 bases between them. The V gene's germline CDR1 is MDHEN and CDR2 SYDVKM. In DNA, the CDR3 is TGTGCCAGCAGTCCGATGGGCAGTCAAGAGACCCAGTACTTC. Translation: CASSPMGSQETQYF.

The chain uses TRBV4-1 and TRBJ2-7; 10 bases map to TRBD2. V shed 1 base and J 3 bases; nucleotides not matched to a gene: 3. The germline V gene encodes CDR1 MGHRA and CDR2 YSYEKL. This CDR3 region has 15 residues. CDR3 residues: CASSQVSSGSYEQYF. CDR3 nucleotide sequence: TGCGCCAGCAGCCAAGTCTCTAGCGGGAGCTACGAGCAGTACTTC.

The chain links TRBV27 to TRBJ1-6, with D tentatively TRBD1 (5 bases). Trimming stripped 5 bases from V and 5 bases from J, with 16 bases between. The CDR3 contains 16 residues. Germline V gene data show CDR1 as MNHEY and CDR2 as SMNVEV (reference sequence). The CDR3 sequence is CASSLAGGGNNSPLHF. CDR3 DNA sequence: TGTGCCAGCAGTCTGGCCGGGGGAGGGAATAATTCACCCCTCCACTTT.